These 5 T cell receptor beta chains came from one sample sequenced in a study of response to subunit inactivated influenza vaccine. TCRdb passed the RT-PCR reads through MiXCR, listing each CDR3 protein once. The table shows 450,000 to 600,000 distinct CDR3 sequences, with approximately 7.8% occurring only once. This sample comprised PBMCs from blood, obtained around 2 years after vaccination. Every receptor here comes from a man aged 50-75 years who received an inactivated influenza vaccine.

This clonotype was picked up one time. DNA for the CDR3: TGCGCCAGCAGCCAAGAATGGTGGGCGGGAGGAATCACAGATACGCAGTATTTT. Translation: CASSQEWWAGGITDTQYF. The chain combines TRBV4-1 with TRBJ2-3; the match to TRBD2 covers 8 bases. Per the germline V gene, CDR1 is MGHRA and CDR2 is YSYEKL. The CDR3 runs to 18 residues. V lost 0 bases, J lost 2 bases, and 10 bases stayed unmatched.

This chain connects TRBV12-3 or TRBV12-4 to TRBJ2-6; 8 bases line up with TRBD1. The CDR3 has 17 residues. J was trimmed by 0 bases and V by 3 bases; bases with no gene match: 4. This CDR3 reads CASSFQGAGSGANVLTF. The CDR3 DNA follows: TGTGCCAGCAGTTTCCAGGGGGCGGGCTCTGGGGCCAACGTCCTGACTTTC.

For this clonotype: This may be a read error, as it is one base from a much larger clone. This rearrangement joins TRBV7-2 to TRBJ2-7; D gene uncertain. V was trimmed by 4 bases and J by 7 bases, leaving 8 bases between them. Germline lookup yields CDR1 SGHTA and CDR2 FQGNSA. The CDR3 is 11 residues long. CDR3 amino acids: CASSSYKEQYF. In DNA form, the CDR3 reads TGTGCCAGCAGCTCATATAAGGAGCAGTACTTC.

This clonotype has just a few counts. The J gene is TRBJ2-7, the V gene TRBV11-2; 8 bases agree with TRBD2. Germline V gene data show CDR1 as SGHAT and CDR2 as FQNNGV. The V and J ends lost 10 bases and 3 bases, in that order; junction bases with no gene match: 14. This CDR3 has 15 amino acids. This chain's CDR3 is CATARGGGTNYEQYF. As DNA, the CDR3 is TGTGCCACCGCGAGGGGCGGGGGGACCAACTACGAGCAGTACTTC.

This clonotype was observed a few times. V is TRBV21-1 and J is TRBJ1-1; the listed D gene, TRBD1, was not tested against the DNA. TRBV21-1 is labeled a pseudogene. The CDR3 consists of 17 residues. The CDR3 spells CASSTERDRGQNTEAFF. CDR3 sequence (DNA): TGTGCCAGCAGCACGGAGAGGGACAGGGGCCAGAACACTGAAGCTTTCTTT.